Given below is one T cell receptor (beta chain) in context. This entry belongs to a study of molecular identifiers for immune sequencing clone quantification. Bulk libraries came from a prior protocol with listed TCR primers. TCRdb used MiXCR to reprocess the PCR reads, holding one entry per CDR3 protein. The data contain 490,000 or so distinct CDR3 sequences, roughly a fifth of them singletons. Naive CD8 sequencing libraries were generated from around 20,000 to 1,000,000 sorted cells, with 10%, 30% or 50% RNA as input. Sequencing used naive CD8+ T cells from blood, with Jurkat cell RNA spiked in. Subset here: FACS-sorted CD8+CD4-CCR7+CD45RA+ naive T cells. This sequence was found in a human donor in good health. Some libraries in this study had Jurkat cell RNA spiked in.

CDR3 residues: CASSQDLVSDGNTGELFF. CDR3 DNA sequence: TGTGCCAGCAGCCAAGATTTGGTGAGCGATGGGAACACCGGGGAGCTGTTTTTT. The rearrangement uses TRBV3-1 and TRBJ2-2; unclear D gene. The CDR3 is 18 amino acids. The V and J ends lost 0 bases and 1 base respectively, with 15 bases between them. Germline V lookup: CDR1 LGHDT, CDR2 YNNKEL (reference sequence). Full variable domain (remainder filled in from reference TRBV3-1 and TRBJ2-2): DTAVSQTPKYLVTQMGNDKSIKCEQNLGHDTMYWYKQDSKKFLKIMFSYNNKELIINETVPNRFSPKSPDKAHLNLHINSLELGDSAVYFCASSQDLVSDGNTGELFFGEGSRLTVL.